Presented here are 17 T cell receptor beta chains from one specimen sequenced in a study of PD-1 blockade in classical Hodgkin lymphoma (dated by TCRdb to about 2020). Receptor amplification or capture employed the immunoSEQ multiplex PCR assay. TCRdb took this table from immuneACCESS and kept in-frame rearrangements with V and J called. Such tables lack part of the clones; where checked against another copy, unresolved V genes explain under half of the gap, and the rest is unexplained. This sample lists around 23,000 clones; around 84% were detected once. About 1.8% of the sample goes to the ten largest clones. According to the study, the label for this sample's time point signals: cycle 1 day 1 (C1D1), immediately before nivolumab initiation. Every trial patient had relapsed following autologous stem cell transplantation, and prior brentuximab vedotin exposure was what differed among cohorts A, B and C. CD4+ T cells were purified from thawed PBMCs by magnetic negative selection with a Miltenyi CD4+ T cell isolation kit.

The sample was CD4+ T cells from blood, taken at baseline. These receptors were taken from a human donor with classical Hodgkin lymphoma.

V usage is TRBV6-1 and J usage is TRBJ2-7; D perhaps matches TRBD1 (6 bases). The CDR3 totals 13 residues. CDR1 is MNHNS and CDR2 is SASEGT in the germline V gene. V gave up 7 bases and J gave up 0 bases, with 10 bases separating them. CDR3 loop: CASKDSVSYEQYF. The CDR3 nucleotides are TGTGCCAGCAAGGACAGTGTCTCCTACGAGCAGTACTTC.

This sequence joins TRBV2 and TRBJ1-6, with D possibly TRBD1 on 6 matching bases. This CDR3 is built from 14 residues. Germline lookup yields CDR1 SNHLY and CDR2 FYNNEI. Trimming took 2 bases from V and 8 from J, leaving 10 bases between them. The CDR3 DNA sequence: TGTGCCAGCAGTGAACAGGGGAAGGATTCACCCCTCCACTTT. Its protein is CASSEQGKDSPLHF.

This chain connects TRBV5-1 to TRBJ2-7, with TRBD1 identical over 7 bases. V gave up 4 bases and J gave up 3 bases; unmatched junction bases: 7. Germline V CDR1 and CDR2: SGHRS, YFSETQ. The length of the CDR3 is 14 residues. Here the CDR3 reads CASSVGQTGYEQYF. The CDR3 bases are TGCGCCAGCAGCGTGGGACAGACCGGCTACGAGCAGTACTTC.

This sequence joins TRBV2 and TRBJ2-3, with D tentatively TRBD1 (7 bases). The CDR3 extends over 15 amino acids. V lost 5 bases and J 3 bases, leaving 15 bases between the germline ends. Germline CDR1 and CDR2: SNHLY and FYNNEI. CDR3 DNA sequence: TGTGCCAGCAGTCCCTCAGGGGGGCTGACAGATACGCAGTATTTT. Its translation: CASSPSGGLTDTQYF.

The rearrangement joins TRBV7-3 to TRBJ2-2; 11 bases line up with TRBD1. J was trimmed by 5 bases and V by 0 bases; bases with no gene match: 5. CDR3 size: 17 residues. From germline, CDR1 is SGHTA and CDR2 FQGTGA. In DNA form, the CDR3 reads TGTGCCAGCAGCTTAACCGGACAGGGGGCCAGGACCGGGGAGCTGTTTTTT. Its translation is CASSLTGQGARTGELFF.

The rearrangement uses TRBV6-1 and TRBJ1-4; 7 bases fit TRBD1. Germline CDR1 and CDR2: MNHNS and SASEGT. V shed 5 bases, J shed 7 bases, and the junction held 7 bases outside the gene matches. The CDR3 sequence is 14 residues long. CDR3 amino acids: CASSIRGWFEKLFF. In nucleotides, the CDR3 is TGTGCCAGCAGTATCAGGGGGTGGTTTGAAAAACTGTTTTTT.

This clone was seen a single time. The V gene is TRBV28, the J gene TRBJ1-5; D is unclear. Trimming took off 2 bases at V and 9 bases at J, with 11 bases between the two ends. The CDR3 consists of 13 residues. CDR1 and CDR2 (germline): MDHEN, SYDVKM. The CDR3 spells CASSLVLALPQHF. In DNA form, the CDR3 reads TGTGCCAGCAGTTTAGTCTTAGCCTTGCCCCAGCATTTT.

The rearrangement uses TRBV19 and TRBJ1-2; D is perhaps TRBD1 (5 bases). The ends were cut back, 7 bases at V and 2 bases at J, with 14 bases in the middle. This CDR3 has 14 amino acids. Looked up from germline, CDR1 is LNHDA and CDR2 is SQIVND (reference sequence). CDR3 region: CASTQRAGNYGYTF. The CDR3, as DNA: TGTGCCAGTACCCAACGGGCAGGGAACTATGGCTACACCTTC.

The J gene is TRBJ1-1, the V gene TRBV18, with D perhaps TRBD1 (5 bases). Germline V gives CDR1 KGHSH, CDR2 LQKENI. Trimming removed 5 bases from V and 1 base from J, with 8 bases in between. The CDR3 spans 13 residues. CDR3 sequence: CASSTDRNTEAFF. Here the CDR3 DNA reads TGTGCCAGCTCAACAGACAGGAACACTGAAGCTTTCTTT.

This rearrangement joins TRBV9 to TRBJ2-3, with D possibly called TRBD1 or TRBD2 (6 bases each). Trimming removed 4 bases at V and 0 bases at J, with 18 bases between. The CDR3 sequence is 17 residues long. Germline lookup yields CDR1 SGDLS and CDR2 YYNGEE. CDR3 protein: CASSPPRRGASTDTQYF. CDR3 DNA sequence: TGTGCCAGCAGCCCACCCAGAAGGGGGGCTAGCACAGATACGCAGTATTTT.

The J gene is TRBJ1-5, the V gene TRBV28; TRBD1 aligns across 11 bases. The CDR3 totals 16 residues. The V gene's germline CDR1 is MDHEN and CDR2 SYDVKM. The junction had 3 bases not matched to a gene; V was cut back by 4 bases and J by 1 base. This CDR3 reads CASSSGQGASNQPQHF. The CDR3 coding sequence is TGTGCCAGCAGTTCCGGACAGGGGGCGAGCAATCAGCCCCAGCATTTT.

The chain combines TRBV5-1 with TRBJ1-3; D is uncertain. The CDR3 has 15 residues. Germline lookup yields CDR1 SGHRS and CDR2 YFSETQ. Trimming removed 0 bases from V and 0 bases from J, with 7 bases in between. Here the CDR3 reads CASSLGRSSGNTIYF. The DNA of the CDR3 is TGCGCCAGCAGCTTGGGACGCAGCTCTGGAAACACCATATATTTT.

The count of this clone is one. The CDR3 is CASSYEQTNYGYTF. The CDR3 coding sequence is TGTGCCAGCAGTTATGAACAGACTAACTATGGCTACACCTTC. This chain links TRBV6-5 with TRBJ1-2, with D uncertain. V was cut by 3 bases and J by 0 bases, with 8 bases left in between. Per the germline V gene, CDR1 is MNHEY and CDR2 is SVGAGI. The CDR3 covers 14 residues.

V gene TRBV10-3 combines with J gene TRBJ2-5; D call uncertain. The CDR3 runs to 13 residues. The germline V gene has CDR1 ENHRY and CDR2 SYGVKD. V lost 5 bases and J 2 bases, leaving 9 bases between the germline ends. CDR3 sequence (DNA): TGTGCCATCAGTCCCCAGAGGCAAGAGACCCAGTACTTC. Translating it yields CAISPQRQETQYF.

The chain is built from TRBV5-1 and TRBJ2-6, with a tentative D call TRBD1 (5 bases). Deletions cut 0 bases from V and 2 bases from J, with 9 bases between. Per germline, CDR1 SGHRS and CDR2 YFSETQ. The CDR3 totals 16 residues. The CDR3, as DNA: TGCGCCAGCAGCTTGGCCCTAGGGGCTGGGGCCAACGTCCTGACTTTC. This sequence encodes CASSLALGAGANVLTF.

The V gene is TRBV7-2, the J gene TRBJ1-1; perhaps TRBD1 as D (5 bases). The V gene's germline CDR1 is SGHTA and CDR2 FQGNSA. V was trimmed by 1 base and J by 5 bases, leaving 11 bases between them. The CDR3 has 14 amino acids. CDR3 region: CASSLERGRTEAFF. The DNA of the CDR3 is TGTGCCAGCAGCTTAGAACGGGGGAGGACTGAAGCTTTCTTT.

The genes are TRBV19 and TRBJ2-2; tentative D call: TRBD1 (7 bases). The CDR3 spans 14 residues. Per germline, CDR1 LNHDA and CDR2 SQIVND (reference sequence). V lost 6 bases and J 5 bases, leaving 13 bases between the germline ends. This chain's CDR3 is CASRYQGGTGELFF. The DNA for the CDR3 is TGTGCCAGTAGATACCAGGGGGGAACCGGGGAGCTGTTTTTT.